A single sample gave rise to the 2 T cell receptor beta chains below, sequenced in a study of control samples from healthy donors and cancer patients. The table came from immunoSEQ multiplex PCR; TCRdb's copy has only in-frame clones and leaves some out. The sample yields about 180,000 clones, around 90% seen once. Sequencing input: blood. The receptors come from a woman aged 40 to 55 in good health.

CDR3 region: CASSLGRSTNEKLFF. DNA of the CDR3: TGCGCCAGCAGCTTGGGGCGATCAACTAATGAAAAACTGTTTTTT. J is TRBJ1-4 and V is TRBV5-1; D uncertain. V was cut by 0 bases and J by 0 bases, with 6 bases left in between. Germline CDR1 and CDR2: SGHRS and YFSETQ. The CDR3 length is 15 residues.

V is TRBV4-1 and J is TRBJ2-7; 7 positions match TRBD1. CDR3 length equals 13 residues. The V and J ends lost 4 bases and 6 bases, in that order; junction bases with no gene match: 6. Germline CDR1 reads MGHRA; CDR2 reads YSYEKL. The CDR3 DNA follows: TGCGCCAGCAGCCCCACCCGGGACAGCGAGCAGTACTTC. Its translation is CASSPTRDSEQYF.